The clone carrying this TCR beta chain has just a few counts. Its antigen is unidentified. The study used a library that attached unique molecular identifiers to individual cDNA molecules. How the authors handled the data: There were a median of around 97,000 TCRs per sample, with a range from about 20,000 to 700,000. TCRdb fed the 5' RACE reads into MiXCR, producing one record per CDR3 protein. These V and J calls rely on TCRdb rather than the paper's analysis. The profile shows about 110,000 distinct CDR3 sequences, approximately 20% of them singletons. Unfractionated whole blood yielded total RNA. These data belong to a study of human T cells and chemical hapten exposure. Study-level background: TCR yields per sample varied, mainly owing to small pooled library volume differences. Whole-study findings and limits: TCRs above 1 in 1000 frequency stayed constant with DPC sensitization.

This receptor was identified in a human donor in good health.

CDR3 sequence (DNA): TGTGCCAGCATTTCCACCGACAGGAAGGGGTCCGGTACGCAGTATTTT. This sequence encodes CASISTDRKGSGTQYF. The rearrangement uses TRBV12-3 or TRBV12-4 and TRBJ2-3, with D perhaps matching TRBD1 (6 bases). The CDR3 totals 16 residues. Trimming removed 7 bases from V and 8 bases from J, with 25 bases in between.